The present T cell receptor beta chain was sequenced within a study of identical twins (dated by TCRdb to the mid-2010s). Regarding the study in general: To test whether fetal clonotypes persist, the study used deep sequencing on TCR alpha and beta repertoires from monozygotic twins, unrelated adults of various ages, and cord blood. Replicate twin experiments were performed at different times using different library preparation protocols to rule out contamination. General findings and caveats noted by the study authors: In monozygotic twins, out-of-frame TCR alpha sharing was systematically underestimated by recombination models, although the models agreed with sharing between unrelated individuals. Because the same donors could not be followed over many years, the conclusions depended on cross-sectional statistical analysis. Compared with coincidental sharing between unrelated individuals, an excess of low generation-probability sequences was observed among out-of-frame TCR alpha sequences shared between twins. Fewer insertions were carried by abundant cord blood beta clonotypes, a similar but weaker trend appeared in young adult naive repertoires, and no such trend appeared in memory repertoires. In beta out-of-frame sequences, excess twin sharing was weaker, because having fewer shared sequences lowered the signal-to-noise ratio. Invariant T cells such as MAIT and iNKT could partly confound zero-insertion analyses, although diverse VJ usage argued against such confounding for most clonotypes.

The CDR3 runs 15 residues from the cysteine to the phenylalanine. Only the CDR3 region is kept as DNA, spanning 45 bases read in frame from base 1. The junction shows trimming of 3 bases on V and 5 bases on J, plus 14 bases between the germline ends. To note about this clonotype: Its cognate antigen has yet to be identified. Base-call qualities are not available, and no considerably larger clone is one nucleotide away.

Library creation used 5' RACE. For sequencing, an Illumina HiSeq 2000 was employed. Template switching added a universal primer binding site, and the final cDNA carried a unique molecular identifier that allowed TCR cDNA molecules to be counted accurately. First-strand cDNA for TCR alpha and beta chains was synthesized from specific primers in the conserved constant-segment region. To control for contamination, every cDNA library carried two barcodes: a SMART-Mk sample barcode plus Illumina barcodes. Two successive PCR steps introduced TruSeq adapter sequences along with Illumina sample barcodes. The TCR alpha and beta cDNA libraries were sequenced on the Illumina HiSeq platform using custom primers. For the original study's pipeline: MiGEC processed the raw reads to extract unique molecular identifiers, while MiXCR was used to determine the CDR3 positions. For each individual, recombination models were inferred using an EM algorithm with the repgenHMM and IGoR tools. Shared clonotype analysis was performed with the tcR package in R, normalizing sharing by the product of cloneset sizes. To study raw recombination without the effects of thymic and clonal selection, out-of-frame nonproductive sequences were analyzed. TCRdb cleaned the public reads at Q25 with fastp, built clones with MiXCR and kept in-frame beta chains. Each CDR3 protein appears once, grouped with its most common genes and DNA. TCRdb assigned the V and J calls; the authors' analysis was not used. The sample data list 500,000 to 700,000 distinct CDR3 sequences, and under 8.5% of these were observed just once. The ten largest clones take up approximately 1.5% of the sample.

Only healthy Caucasian donors were included. Three pairs of female monozygotic twins, all aged roughly 18 to 29 years, made up the twin cohort. Peripheral blood mononuclear cells were the source from which RNA for the TCR libraries was isolated. The same sample was also studied in work on yellow fever vaccine responses in identical twins. In that second paper, the authors write: According to the authors, the vaccine-induced T cell response in identical twins seemed to be partly convergent and partly specific to each individual. Focusing on identical twins, the study followed the T cell clones that responded to the vaccine, and did so with precision.

The material sequenced was PBMCs. The sequence was obtained from a woman younger than 30 in good health. Here the chain combines TRBV12-3 or TRBV12-4 and TRBJ2-1, with the D gene tentatively TRBD1 or TRBD2, based on 6 matching bases in each. The DNA sequence is TGTGCCAGCAGTTTTGGGGGGCTTAAAGACAATGAGCAGTTCTTC. Translated, it reads CASSFGGLKDNEQFF.